This TCR beta chain was sequenced during a study of blood T cell repertoires in COVID-19. Looking at the study overall: COVID-19 samples, acute and convalescent, were from the United States, Italy and Spain. The cDNA or gDNA used as material had been derived from T cells, B-cell-depleted T cells, or PBMCs.

The CDR3 extends over 15 amino acids. With 1 base clipped from V and 5 bases from J, the junction kept 4 bases outside the gene matches. Germline V gives CDR1 LNHDA, CDR2 SQIVND (reference sequence). Authors' analysis steps: For nucleated cells, counts were estimated from reference gene primer amplification. Assay: immunoSEQ multiplex PCR; the TCRdb copy retains only in-frame clones and omits some. Clone size and the V and J calls come from that table; the DNA yielded D and trimming. The table records fewer than 120,000 clones, around 74% of them present only once. Sequencing used peripheral blood. The sequence derives from a woman aged 60-70 years with acute or convalescent COVID-19. The rearrangement uses TRBV19 and TRBJ2-5; 10 nucleotides agree with TRBD2. The DNA for the CDR3 is TGTGCCAGTAGTATAGGTAGCGGGGGGTCTGAGACCCAGTACTTC. Translating gives CASSIGSGGSETQYF.